These T cell receptor beta chains were read from a single sample in a study of cytomegalovirus exposure and HLA in healthy donors. Produced via immunoSEQ multiplex PCR; TCRdb's table is partial and in-frame only. The repertoire holds some 150,000 clones, with around 80% as singletons. Sequencing was done on a sample of PBMCs. Receptors originate from a male donor in good health and CMV-seronegative. CDR3s include the opening cysteine and the closing phenylalanine or tryptophan. Fields, in order: clone size, J gene, D gene, V gene, CDR3 DNA, CDR3 protein. The D gene is left open where the match is weak. Clone size is given for some rows only: seen once, a few or many times, or a class if the clone is expanded.

>few|TRBJ2-7|NA|TRBV6-5
TGTGCCAGCACCCTAAAGCCATACCTTGCCTACGAGCAGTACTTC
CASTLKPYLAYEQYF
>NA|TRBJ2-3|NA|TRBV29-1
TGCAGCGTGGGGAGGAGGGATACGCAGTATTTT
CSVGRRDTQYF
>few|TRBJ2-1|NA|TRBV11-1
TGTGCCAGCGGGCCGGGATTCGGCGTGGGTGAGCAGTTCTTC
CASGPGFGVGEQFF
>NA|TRBJ1-2|NA|TRBV6-5
TGTGCCAGCAGGAGCCCGGTGAGGGGGGGGTATGGCTACACCTTC
CASRSPVRGGYGYTF
>NA|TRBJ1-1|NA|TRBV7-2
TGTGCCAGCAGCCCCAATTCAAGCGGGAACACTGAAGCTTTCTTT
CASSPNSSGNTEAFF
>NA|TRBJ2-3|TRBD1|TRBV15
TGTGCCACCAGCAGAGGGGGTATAAGGACAGGGCACACAGATACGCAGTATTTT
CATSRGGIRTGHTDTQYF
>NA|TRBJ2-1|NA|TRBV7-3
TGTGCCAGCAGCTTAGAGGGATCGGGCAACTGGAATGAGCAGTTCTTC
CASSLEGSGNWNEQFF
>NA|TRBJ2-1|TRBD2|TRBV7-6
TGTGCCAGCAGCCCGGGACTAGCGCACAATGAGCAGTTCTTC
CASSPGLAHNEQFF
>NA|TRBJ2-1|TRBD2|TRBV25-1
TGTGCCAGCAGTGACCCGACTAGCGGGATAGCTAATGAGCAGTTCTTC
CASSDPTSGIANEQFF
>NA|TRBJ2-2|NA|TRBV6-5
TGTGCCAGCAGCCACAGGACCCTCAACACCGGGGAGCTGTTTTTT
CASSHRTLNTGELFF
>NA|TRBJ2-7|TRBD2|TRBV7-2
TGTGCCAGCAGCTTAGGGTTTAGCGGGGGCGAGCAGTACTTC
CASSLGFSGGEQYF
>NA|TRBJ1-2|TRBD1|TRBV6-1
TGTGCCAGCAGTGCGGACAGGGTCTATGGCTACACCTTC
CASSADRVYGYTF
>NA|TRBJ2-3|NA|TRBV6-5
TGTGCCAGCGGCCAGAGGGCTGGGGCGCAGTATTTT
CASGQRAGAQYF
>few|TRBJ1-4|NA|TRBV7-2
TGTGCCAGCAGCACGGACACATCTTTATTGGAAAAACTGTTTTTT
CASSTDTSLLEKLFF
>NA|TRBJ1-6|TRBD1|TRBV19
TGTGCCAGTAGTATGGGGACAGGGGGCTCCTCACCCCTCCACTTT
CASSMGTGGSSPLHF
>NA|TRBJ2-1|TRBD2|TRBV30
TGTGCCTGGAGTACCCTAGCGGGAGCCGATGAGCAGTTCTTC
CAWSTLAGADEQFF
>NA|TRBJ2-6|NA|TRBV5-1
TGCGCCAGCAGCTGGGGCGCGATCGGGAGCTCTGGGGCCAACGTCCTGACTTTC
CASSWGAIGSSGANVLTF
>NA|TRBJ1-5|NA|TRBV12-5
TGTGCTAGTGGTTTTAGGCAGGGGTATAGCAATCAGCCCCAGCATTTT
CASGFRQGYSNQPQHF
>NA|TRBJ1-2|TRBD1|TRBV6-5
TGTGCCAGCAGTGAAGTCGGGACAGGGTATGGCTACACCTTC
CASSEVGTGYGYTF
>NA|TRBJ2-1|TRBD1|TRBV6-5
TGTGCCAGCAGTTACGGACAGGTCGAGACTCCGTTCTTC
CASSYGQVETPFF
>few|TRBJ2-7|NA|TRBV2
TGTGCCAGCAAATCCACTCTCGATCAGTACTTC
CASKSTLDQYF
>NA|TRBJ1-2|TRBD1|TRBV15
TGTGCCACCAGCAGAGACCGGGACAGGGTTGGCTACACCTTC
CATSRDRDRVGYTF
>NA|TRBJ2-1|TRBD2|TRBV6-1
TGTGCCAGCAGGGCAAAGACTAGCGGCAACAATGAGCAGTTCTTC
CASRAKTSGNNEQFF
>NA|TRBJ2-2|NA|TRBV5-1
TGCGCCAGCAGCTTGGGGCAGGCCTACACCGGGGAGCTGTTTTTT
CASSLGQAYTGELFF
>NA|TRBJ1-2|TRBD1|TRBV11-1
TGTGCCAGCAGCTTGCAGGGGGCCTACTATGGCTACACCTTC
CASSLQGAYYGYTF
>NA|TRBJ2-4|TRBD1|TRBV6-1
TGTGCCAGCACTCAGGGGGCGAAAAACATTCAGTACTTC
CASTQGAKNIQYF
>NA|TRBJ2-1|NA|TRBV7-9
TGTTCCAGCACAGGGAACAATGAGCAGTTCTTC
CSSTGNNEQFF
>NA|TRBJ2-1|TRBD1|TRBV2
TGTGCCAGCAGTGAAGGGACAGGGAACCTCTACAATGAGCAGTTCTTC
CASSEGTGNLYNEQFF
>NA|TRBJ2-6|NA|TRBV19
TGTGCCTCATCCTCAGCGTCTGGGGCCAACGTCCTGACTTTC
CASSSASGANVLTF
>few|TRBJ2-7|NA|TRBV6-1
TGTGCCAGCAGGGAGGGGCTAGAGCAGTACTTC
CASREGLEQYF
>NA|TRBJ1-2|TRBD1|TRBV10-3
TGTGCCATAAAGGCAACAGGGGAAGGTGGCTACACCTTC
CAIKATGEGGYTF
>NA|TRBJ2-1|NA|TRBV28
TGTGCCAGCAGTTCCGGGCAGGGGGGTGAGCAGTTCTTC
CASSSGQGGEQFF
>once|TRBJ2-7|TRBD1|TRBV19
TGTGCCAGTAGTATCGGGCAGGGGGCCTACGAGCAGTACTTC
CASSIGQGAYEQYF
>NA|TRBJ2-3|TRBD1|TRBV13
TGTGCCAGCAGCTCCGGGACAGGGTACACAGATACGCAGTATTTT
CASSSGTGYTDTQYF
>NA|TRBJ1-1|NA|TRBV2
TGTGCCAGCAGACTTAGACAGCTTGACACTGAAGCTTTCTTT
CASRLRQLDTEAFF
>NA|TRBJ1-5|TRBD1|TRBV4-1
TGCGCCAGCAGCCAAGACAGGGGGAATAGCAATCAGCCCCAGCATTTT
CASSQDRGNSNQPQHF
>few|TRBJ2-1|TRBD2|TRBV6-4
TGTGCCAGCAGTCCCGGGACTAGCGGGAGGGGCAATGAGCAGTTCTTC
CASSPGTSGRGNEQFF
>NA|TRBJ2-6|NA|TRBV19
TGTGCCAGTAGTATTCAGGGGTCCCTCTCTGGGGCCAACGTCCTGACTTTC
CASSIQGSLSGANVLTF
>NA|TRBJ2-7|NA|TRBV7-2
TGTGCCAGCAGCTTAGGAGGGAAACCCTACGAGCAGTACTTC
CASSLGGKPYEQYF
>NA|TRBJ1-2|NA|TRBV1
TGCACCAGCAGCCAAGACCCTAGGGGGCTACTAGGCTACACCTTC
CTSSQDPRGLLGYTF
>once|TRBJ1-3|TRBD1|TRBV30
TGTGCCTGGAGGCAACAGGGGGCTGGAAACACCATATATTTT
CAWRQQGAGNTIYF
>once|TRBJ2-5|NA|TRBV5-1
TGCGCCAGCAGCTTGGTTGTTTTGCGAGAGGGAGAGACCCAGTACTTC
CASSLVVLREGETQYF
>few|TRBJ2-5|NA|TRBV20-1
TGCAGTGCCCCGGAGGTGCAGACCCAGTACTTC
CSAPEVQTQYF
>few|TRBJ2-3|TRBD2|TRBV14
TGTGCCAGCAGCCAAGAGGAAGTACTAGCGGGATTGAGTACGCAGTATTTT
CASSQEEVLAGLSTQYF
>NA|TRBJ1-2|TRBD1|TRBV9
TGTGCCAGCAGCGTCGGGGACAGGGTGGACTATGGCTACACCTTC
CASSVGDRVDYGYTF
>NA|TRBJ2-6|NA|TRBV7-9
TGTGCCAGCAGAGGAGGAACGGGAAGCTCTGGGGCCAACGTCCTGACTTTC
CASRGGTGSSGANVLTF
>NA|TRBJ2-6|NA|TRBV5-1
TGCGCCAGCAGCTTGGCCCCCGTCTCCGGGGCCAACGTCCTGACTTTC
CASSLAPVSGANVLTF
>NA|TRBJ1-2|NA|TRBV19
TGTGCCAGTAGTATTAGCGGAGCTAAACAGGATGGCTACACCTTC
CASSISGAKQDGYTF
>once|TRBJ2-7|NA|TRBV19
TGTGCCAGCGGAGACAGGTACCCCCACGAGCAGTACTTC
CASGDRYPHEQYF
>NA|TRBJ2-3|NA|TRBV27
TGTGCCAGCAGAACACTTAGGCCAGGGTCGAGCGGCACAGATACGCAGTATTTT
CASRTLRPGSSGTDTQYF
>once|TRBJ2-7|TRBD1|TRBV27
TGTGCCAGCAGTTTTAGGGGGCGTATTGACGAGCAGTACTTC
CASSFRGRIDEQYF
>NA|TRBJ2-3|TRBD2|TRBV2
TGTGCCAGCAAGTACGGGGGGTACACAGATACGCAGTATTTT
CASKYGGYTDTQYF
>NA|TRBJ2-3|TRBD2|TRBV9
TGTGCCAGCAGCGTAGCTAGCGGAGATACGCAGTATTTT
CASSVASGDTQYF
>NA|TRBJ1-2|NA|TRBV16
TGTGCCAGCAGCCAGTTGAATGGGCATGGCTACACCTTC
CASSQLNGHGYTF
>NA|TRBJ2-7|TRBD1|TRBV7-2
TGTGCCAGCAGCTCTAGGACAGGATCCTACGAGCAGTACTTC
CASSSRTGSYEQYF